A selection of T cell receptor beta chains follows, all from one sample in a study of T cells in Graves' hyperthyroidism and ophthalmopathy. TCRdb processed the multiplex PCR reads anew with MiXCR; each CDR3 protein has one entry. The top ten hold roughly 7.7% of the sample, which has about 420,000 distinct CDR3 sequences, approximately 15% seen once. Material for sequencing was blood. These receptors were taken from a woman under 30 with Graves' hyperthyroidism. The conserved cysteine and the conserved F or W are not part of the CDR3 here.

TRBJ2-7	TRBV20-1	SARELAGRSSYEQY
TRBJ1-3	TRBV2	ASKLTGSGNTIY
TRBJ2-1	TRBV7-2	ASSYTLWDEQF
TRBJ2-5	TRBV5-5	ASSLVGSGQETQY
TRBJ2-7	TRBV5-1	ASSVDRDNFPSSYEQY
TRBJ1-1	TRBV6-2/TRBV6-3	ASSYLVGGRTNTEAF
TRBJ2-7	TRBV5-1	ASGITAGGSYEQY
TRBJ1-6	TRBV3-1	ASSQDHPRNSPLH
TRBJ2-5	TRBV3-1	ASSLRQTRGETQY
TRBJ1-2	TRBV2	ASRRLGGYT
TRBJ1-1	TRBV30	AWNGGWNTEAF
TRBJ2-1	TRBV7-8	ASGLYTSRYNEQF
TRBJ2-7	TRBV10-3	AISIQGAYEQY
TRBJ2-7	TRBV14	ASSQQTGYEQY
TRBJ2-1	TRBV12-3/TRBV12-4	ASSFGGRGEQF
TRBJ2-5	TRBV30	AWSFRGSETQY
TRBJ2-3	TRBV5-6	ASSLGLAPIDTQY
TRBJ2-7	TRBV11-1	ASSLRDEQY